This passage covers 32 T cell receptor beta chains from one sample sequenced in a study of T cells in Graves' hyperthyroidism and ophthalmopathy. TCR beta CDR3 sequences were amplified from RNA transcripts. HTBI primers were the set used in a first-round RT-PCR of the TCR CDR3. Each CDR3 protein gets one entry after TCRdb re-called the multiplex PCR reads with MiXCR. The top ten clones hold 40% to 45% of a sample with more than 300,000 distinct CDR3 sequences, roughly 18% of them seen once. Sequences were obtained from blood. These receptor sequences come from a man between 18 and 29 years old with Graves' ophthalmopathy.

At least ten counts were recorded for this clonotype. V is TRBV2 and J is TRBJ2-5; 7 nucleotides match TRBD1. The CDR3 runs to 14 residues. V was clipped by 1 base and J by 3 bases; unmatched bases: 2. Germline loops: CDR1 SNHLY, CDR2 FYNNEI. The CDR3 is CASSEGGTEETQYF. The CDR3 nucleotides read TGTGCCAGCAGTGAAGGAGGGACAGAAGAGACCCAGTACTTC.

This sequence joins TRBV10-1 and TRBJ2-2; possibly TRBD1 for D (6 bases). With 5 bases removed from V and 0 bases from J, the gap between germline ends came to 10 bases. Per germline, CDR1 WNHNN and CDR2 SYGVQD (reference sequence). The CDR3 is 15 amino acids. For the CDR3, the DNA is TGCGCCAGCAGTCAACAGGGCTCGAACACCGGGGAGCTGTTTTTT. It encodes CASSQQGSNTGELFF.

This clonotype appeared many times. The rearrangement links TRBV5-6 to TRBJ1-2; D is uncertain. The CDR3 totals 14 residues. Germline CDR1 reads SGHDT; CDR2 reads YYEEEE. V was clipped by 1 base and J by 4 bases, with 11 bases between them. DNA of the CDR3: TGTGCCAGCAGCTTGAAGGGTTCCATCTATGGCTACACCTTC. This translates into CASSLKGSIYGYTF.

The table lists this clonotype with many counts. This rearrangement joins TRBV20-1 to TRBJ1-1, with a weak D call TRBD1 (5 bases). V lost 1 base, J lost 4 bases, and 13 bases lay in between. Germline V CDR1 and CDR2: DFQATT, SNEGSKA (reference sequence). The CDR3 consists of 14 residues. CDR3 nucleotide sequence: TGCAGTGCTAGAGGGAGGAGGGGAGCCACTGAAGCTTTCTTT. It codes for CSARGRRGATEAFF.

There are many counts of this clonotype. This chain connects TRBV9 to TRBJ1-1; no definite D call. The V and J ends lost 7 bases and 0 bases respectively, with 10 bases between them. CDR3 size: 13 residues. Germline V gene lookup returns CDR1 SGDLS and CDR2 YYNGEE. The CDR3 DNA is TGTGCCAGCGGTCCAGGAATGAACACTGAAGCTTTCTTT. Protein: CASGPGMNTEAFF.

This clonotype was seen only a few times. The chain links TRBV18 to TRBJ1-6, with D maybe TRBD1 (5 bases). The CDR3 loop spans 16 amino acids. Germline CDR1 KGHSH, CDR2 LQKENI. Trimming took 3 bases from V and 8 from J, leaving 17 bases between them. DNA of the CDR3: TGTGCCAGCTCACCGCCCTCCCGGGGCGCGGATTCACCCCTCCACTTT. It translates to CASSPPSRGADSPLHF.

This clonotype was counted ten times or more. The rearrangement joins TRBV2 to TRBJ1-1; 8 nucleotides match TRBD1. The V gene's germline CDR1 is SNHLY and CDR2 FYNNEI. The V segment lost 8 bases and the J segment 3 bases; nucleotides outside the gene matches: 2. The CDR3 totals 12 residues. The CDR3 DNA reads as TGTGCCAGCGCGACAGGGGACACTGAAGCTTTCTTT. Translation gives CASATGDTEAFF.

The chain carries TRBV4-1 and TRBJ2-7; D perhaps matches TRBD2 (5 bases). The CDR3 has 15 amino acids. From germline, CDR1 is MGHRA and CDR2 YSYEKL. The ends were cut back, 0 bases at V and 3 bases at J, with 12 bases in the middle. The CDR3 spells CASSQDSGNHYEQYF. The CDR3 DNA sequence: TGCGCCAGCAGCCAAGACTCCGGGAATCACTACGAGCAGTACTTC.

The genes are TRBV25-1 and TRBJ1-2, with D possibly being TRBD1 (5 bases). Germline V gene data show CDR1 as MGHDK and CDR2 as SYGVNS. Trimming left V 7 bases short and J 3 bases short, with 9 bases between. The CDR3 is made up of 12 amino acids. In DNA, the CDR3 is TGTGCCAGCACCTCGGGGGACTATGGCTACACCTTC. This translates into CASTSGDYGYTF.

The chain couples TRBV4-1 to TRBJ2-7; 10 bases match TRBD2. From germline, CDR1 is MGHRA and CDR2 YSYEKL. This CDR3 has 14 residues. V dropped 5 bases and J dropped 7; count of bases not matched to a gene: 8. The CDR3 sequence: CASSTERGGREQYF. The CDR3 bases are TGCGCCAGCAGCACCGAGCGGGGGGGTAGGGAGCAGTACTTC.

This clonotype was seen ten or more times. The rearrangement joins TRBV5-1 to TRBJ2-3; weak D call: TRBD2 (6 bases). Trimming cost V 0 bases and J 1 base, with 12 bases left between them. Per germline, CDR1 SGHRS and CDR2 YFSETQ. The CDR3 totals 16 residues. CDR3 amino acids: CASSLVFGTGTDTQYF. DNA for the CDR3: TGCGCCAGCAGCTTGGTCTTTGGGACTGGCACAGATACGCAGTATTTT.

The chain is built from TRBV14 and TRBJ2-3, with D hard to call. The V end was cut by 4 bases, the J end by 8 bases, with 7 bases between. The CDR3 sequence is 11 residues long. CDR1 and CDR2 from the germline V gene are SGHDN and FVKESK. For the CDR3, the DNA is TGTGCCAGCAGCCTGGGATCTACGCAGTATTTT. Translation: CASSLGSTQYF.

This clonotype was found once. V gene TRBV2 combines with J gene TRBJ1-1; 8 bases map to TRBD1. Looked up from germline, CDR1 is SNHLY and CDR2 is FYNNEI. Trimming at V came to 6 bases and at J to 9 bases, leaving 15 bases not matched to a gene. The CDR3 length is 15 residues. The CDR3 loop is CASSTRQGALGKAFF. CDR3 DNA sequence: TGTGCCAGCAGCACTAGGCAGGGGGCTTTGGGGAAAGCTTTCTTT.

The rearrangement links TRBV7-9 to TRBJ2-7; 9 bases map to TRBD2. Germline V lookup: CDR1 SEHNR, CDR2 FQNEAQ (reference sequence). The CDR3 spans 15 residues. Unmatched junction bases numbered 7, after V lost 5 bases and J lost 2 bases. CDR3 region: CASSLSTSGTYEQYF. CDR3 nucleotide sequence: TGTGCCAGCAGCCTCTCGACTAGCGGAACCTACGAGCAGTACTTC.

This clonotype was recorded at least ten times. The J gene is TRBJ2-1, the V gene TRBV12-3 or TRBV12-4; a weak D match, TRBD2 (6 bases). The CDR3 is 15 residues long. V was trimmed by 4 bases and J by 0 bases, leaving 10 bases between them. CDR3 loop: CASSSLATSYNEQFF. The CDR3 region has the DNA TGTGCCAGCAGTTCCCTAGCGACCTCCTACAATGAGCAGTTCTTC.

The chain couples TRBV11-2 to TRBJ2-7; D may be TRBD2 (6 bases). V shed 5 bases and J shed 4 bases, with 15 bases lying between them. Germline CDR1 reads SGHAT; CDR2 reads FQNNGV. The CDR3 spans 14 residues. The CDR3 is CASSRGDLYYEQYF. In nucleotides, the CDR3 is TGTGCCAGCAGCAGAGGGGACTTGTATTACGAGCAGTACTTC.

This clonotype was counted many times. V gene TRBV12-5 combines with J gene TRBJ1-1, with D perhaps matching TRBD1 (5 bases). This CDR3 is 21 amino acids long. Trimming removed 6 bases at V and 0 bases at J, with 32 bases between. CDR1 is LGHNT, CDR2 FRNRAP, per germline. CDR3: CASGLTQYPSDPEGMNTEAFF. The CDR3 bases are TGTGCTAGTGGGTTGACACAGTATCCAAGCGACCCGGAGGGGATGAACACTGAAGCTTTCTTT.

This clonotype was seen at least ten times. The chain carries TRBV5-1 and TRBJ2-5, with D maybe TRBD2 (5 bases). Germline CDR1 SGHRS, CDR2 YFSETQ. V was cut by 0 bases and J by 4 bases, with 13 bases left in between. The CDR3 sequence is 15 residues long. CDR3 protein: CASSLEDSFRETQYF. The CDR3 nucleotides read TGCGCCAGCAGCTTGGAGGACTCCTTCCGAGAGACCCAGTACTTC.

The chain uses TRBV19 and TRBJ1-5; TRBD1 aligns across 9 bases. The CDR3 has 14 residues. CDR1 and CDR2 from the germline V gene are LNHDA and SQIVND (reference sequence). Trimming took 5 bases from V and 9 from J; bases not matched to a gene: 8. The CDR3 DNA sequence: TGTGCCAGTAGTTCCGGGACAGGGATCTTGCCCCAGCATTTT. It yields the protein CASSSGTGILPQHF. The whole variable domain, filled in from reference TRBV19 and TRBJ1-5, reads DGGITQSPKYLFRKEGQNVTLSCEQNLNHDAMYWYRQDPGQGLRLIYYSQIVNDFQKGDIAEGYSVSREKKESFPLTVTSAQKNPTAFYLCASSSGTGILPQHFGDGTRLSIL.

At least ten counts were recorded for this clonotype. The chain couples TRBV20-1 to TRBJ1-1; 7 nucleotides agree with TRBD1. CDR3 length equals 14 residues. V was pared by 1 base and J by 5 bases, with 7 bases of the junction left unmatched. Germline CDR1 reads DFQATT; CDR2 reads SNEGSKA (reference sequence). CDR3 bases: TGCAGTGCTAGAGCACAGGGGTCGCGGACTGAAGCTTTCTTT. This sequence encodes CSARAQGSRTEAFF.

This chain uses TRBV4-1 with TRBJ2-1; D is perhaps TRBD1 (6 bases). Germline CDR1 and CDR2: MGHRA and YSYEKL. Trimming shortened V by 0 bases and J by 4 bases, and 10 bases separated the two germline ends. This CDR3 is 15 amino acids long. CDR3 protein: CASSQDWDIYNEQFF. CDR3 DNA sequence: TGCGCCAGCAGCCAAGATTGGGACATATACAATGAGCAGTTCTTC.

The chain uses TRBV7-8 and TRBJ1-1, with D perhaps matching TRBD1 (6 bases). Trimming shortened V by 1 base and J by 5 bases, and 11 bases separated the two germline ends. Looked up from germline, CDR1 is SGHVS and CDR2 is FQNEAQ. This CDR3 contains 14 residues. The CDR3 sequence is CASSLDTGKTEAFF. CDR3 bases: TGTGCCAGCAGCTTAGACACAGGGAAGACTGAAGCTTTCTTT.

This clonotype occurred a few times. The CDR3 here is CASSLVGFQEKLFF. CDR3 nucleotides: TGTGCCAGCAGCTTAGTGGGTTTTCAGGAAAAACTGTTTTTT. This chain connects TRBV7-9 to TRBJ1-4; D is ambiguous. Trimming shortened V by 1 base and J by 8 bases, and 11 bases separated the two germline ends. CDR1 and CDR2 from the germline V gene are SEHNR and FQNEAQ (reference sequence). The CDR3 is 14 amino acids.

This clonotype was counted ten times or more. The junction departs from the called germline gene at one end, perhaps through a read error. J is TRBJ2-1 and V is TRBV20-1; 9 positions agree with TRBD2. The CDR3 sequence is 13 residues long. Germline-derived CDR1 and CDR2 are DFQATT and SNEGSKA (reference sequence). The CDR3 sequence is CRASGVVRIEQFF. The CDR3 coding sequence is TGCAGGGCTAGCGGGGTGGTTCGCATTGAGCAGTTCTTC.

The chain recombines TRBV7-6 with TRBJ2-1; 8 bases match TRBD2. Trimming cost V 5 bases and J 5 bases; bases outside gene matches: 2. Germline V lookup: CDR1 SGHVS, CDR2 FNYEAQ. The CDR3 is made up of 13 amino acids. For the CDR3, the DNA is TGTGCCAGCAGCCGCGGGAGGAACAATGAGCAGTTCTTC. This translates into CASSRGRNNEQFF.

This clonotype was detected ten times or more. Here the CDR3 DNA reads TGTGCCAGCAGTCACGACAGCGGATCGAACACTGAAGCTTTCTTT. This gives the protein CASSHDSGSNTEAFF. V usage is TRBV5-5 and J usage is TRBJ1-1; possible D gene TRBD1, 5 bases. Germline CDR1 SGHKS, CDR2 YYEKEE (reference sequence). The CDR3 extends over 15 amino acids. V was pared by 5 bases and J by 1 base, with 15 bases between.

This clonotype was picked up many times. The chain joins TRBV10-1 to TRBJ1-5; D gene unclear. Between the trimmed V and J ends, which lost 0 bases and 6 bases, there was a span of 6 bases. The germline V gene encodes CDR1 WNHNN and CDR2 SYGVQD (reference sequence). The CDR3 totals 13 residues. The CDR3 reads CASSESGSQPQHF. Written as DNA, the CDR3 is TGCGCCAGCAGTGAGTCAGGGTCTCAGCCCCAGCATTTT.

This clonotype was seen more than once but under ten times. This may come from a read error, since a much larger clone is one base off. The V and J genes are TRBV20-1 and TRBJ2-3; D is unresolved. The better agreement between TRBJ1-5 and the DNA end casts doubt on the J call. The CDR3 sequence is 13 residues long. CDR1 is DFQATT and CDR2 is SNEGSKA in the germline V gene (reference sequence). The CDR3 sequence is CSARVAGGDTQHF. CDR3 bases: TGCAGTGCTAGAGTAGCGGGCGGGGATACGCAGCATTTT.

This clonotype was recorded at least ten times. The V and J genes are TRBV7-3 and TRBJ2-3, with D maybe TRBD1 (6 bases). This CDR3 has 14 residues. CDR1 and CDR2 (germline): SGHTA, FQGTGA. V was trimmed by 1 base and J by 4 bases, leaving 9 bases between them. The CDR3 region is CASSLRGTSDTQYF. CDR3 bases: TGTGCCAGCAGCTTAAGAGGGACATCAGATACGCAGTATTTT.

This clonotype occurred a few times. This chain links TRBV10-3 with TRBJ2-3, with D unresolved. From germline, CDR1 is ENHRY and CDR2 SYGVKD. Deletions cut 6 bases from V and 6 bases from J, with 13 bases between. The CDR3 consists of 13 residues. CDR3 in amino acids: CAISKPDKDTQYF. The CDR3 bases are TGTGCCATCAGCAAACCCGATAAGGATACGCAGTATTTT.

This clonotype showed up many times. V is TRBV9 and J is TRBJ2-2; possibly TRBD2 for D (6 bases). The ends were cut back, 5 bases at V and 6 bases at J, with 14 bases in the middle. The germline gives CDR1 SGDLS, CDR2 YYNGEE. This CDR3 comprises 14 residues. This CDR3 is CASRSPRDSGELFF. The CDR3 nucleotides are TGTGCCAGCAGGTCACCAAGGGACTCCGGGGAGCTGTTTTTT.

The chain employs TRBV5-5 and TRBJ2-1, with D maybe TRBD2 (7 bases). CDR3 length: 16 residues. Germline CDR1 is SGHKS and CDR2 is YYEKEE (reference sequence). Trimming shortened V by 4 bases and J by 9 bases, and 23 bases separated the two germline ends. CDR3 protein: CASSPRTGGGPSEQFF. CDR3 nucleotides: TGTGCCAGCAGCCCACGAACGGGGGGCGGCCCCTCTGAGCAGTTCTTC.